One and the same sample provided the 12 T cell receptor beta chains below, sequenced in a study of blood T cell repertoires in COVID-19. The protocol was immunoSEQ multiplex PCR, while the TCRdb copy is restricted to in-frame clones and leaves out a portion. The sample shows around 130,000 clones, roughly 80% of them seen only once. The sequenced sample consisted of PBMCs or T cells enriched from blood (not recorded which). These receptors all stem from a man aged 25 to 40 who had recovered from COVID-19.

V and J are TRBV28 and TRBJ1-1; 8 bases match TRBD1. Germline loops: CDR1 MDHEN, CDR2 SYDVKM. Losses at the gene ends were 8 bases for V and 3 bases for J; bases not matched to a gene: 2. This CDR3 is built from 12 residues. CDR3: CASSTGDTEAFF. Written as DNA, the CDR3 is TGTGCCAGCTCGACAGGGGACACTGAAGCTTTCTTT.

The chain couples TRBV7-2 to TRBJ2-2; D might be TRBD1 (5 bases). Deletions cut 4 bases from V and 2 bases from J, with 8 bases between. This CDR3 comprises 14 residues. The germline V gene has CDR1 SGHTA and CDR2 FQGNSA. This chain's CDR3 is CASSSDRNTGELFF. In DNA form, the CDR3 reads TGTGCCAGCAGCTCCGACAGAAACACCGGGGAGCTGTTTTTT.

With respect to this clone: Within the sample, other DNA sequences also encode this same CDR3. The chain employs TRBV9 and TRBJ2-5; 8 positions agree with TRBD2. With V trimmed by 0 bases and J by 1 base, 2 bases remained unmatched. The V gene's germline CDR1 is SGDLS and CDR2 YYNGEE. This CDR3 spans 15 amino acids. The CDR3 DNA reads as TGTGCCAGCAGCGTAGGCGGGGGGACCCAAGAGACCCAGTACTTC. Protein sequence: CASSVGGGTQETQYF.

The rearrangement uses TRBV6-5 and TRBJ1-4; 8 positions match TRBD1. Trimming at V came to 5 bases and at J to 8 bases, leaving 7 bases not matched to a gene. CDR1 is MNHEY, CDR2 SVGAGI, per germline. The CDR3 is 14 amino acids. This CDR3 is CASSQQGAGEKLFF. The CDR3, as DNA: TGTGCCAGCAGTCAGCAGGGGGCAGGAGAAAAACTGTTTTTT.

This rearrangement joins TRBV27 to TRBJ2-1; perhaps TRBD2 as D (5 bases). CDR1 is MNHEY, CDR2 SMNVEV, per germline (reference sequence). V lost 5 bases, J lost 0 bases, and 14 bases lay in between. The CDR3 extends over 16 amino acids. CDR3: CASSPSAGNSYNEQFF. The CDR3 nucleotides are TGTGCCAGCAGTCCCTCGGCGGGTAACTCCTACAATGAGCAGTTCTTC.

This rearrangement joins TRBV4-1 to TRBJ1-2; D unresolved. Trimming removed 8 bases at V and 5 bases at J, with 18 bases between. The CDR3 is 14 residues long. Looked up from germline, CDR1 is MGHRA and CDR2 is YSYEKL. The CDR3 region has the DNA TGCGCCAGCTCGGGAGGCGGGCGAATTTATGGCTACACCTTC. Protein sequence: CASSGGGRIYGYTF.

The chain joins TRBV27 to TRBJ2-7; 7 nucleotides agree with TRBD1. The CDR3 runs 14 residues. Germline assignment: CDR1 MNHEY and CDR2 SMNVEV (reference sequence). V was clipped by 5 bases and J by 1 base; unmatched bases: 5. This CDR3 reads CASSPWTGSYEQYV. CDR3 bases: TGTGCCAGCAGTCCGTGGACAGGATCCTACGAGCAGTACGTC.

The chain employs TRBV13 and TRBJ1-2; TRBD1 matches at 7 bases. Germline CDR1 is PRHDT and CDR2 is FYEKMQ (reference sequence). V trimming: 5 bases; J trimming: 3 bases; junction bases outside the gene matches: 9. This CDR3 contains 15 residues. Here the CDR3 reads CASSRQGWMDYGYTF. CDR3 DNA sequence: TGTGCCAGCAGCCGACAGGGTTGGATGGACTATGGCTACACCTTC.

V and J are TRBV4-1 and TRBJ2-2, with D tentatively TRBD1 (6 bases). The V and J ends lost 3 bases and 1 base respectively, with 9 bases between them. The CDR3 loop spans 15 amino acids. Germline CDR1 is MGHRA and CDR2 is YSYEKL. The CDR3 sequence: CASSHGQLNTGELFF. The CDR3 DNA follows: TGCGCCAGCAGCCACGGACAGCTGAACACCGGGGAGCTGTTTTTT.

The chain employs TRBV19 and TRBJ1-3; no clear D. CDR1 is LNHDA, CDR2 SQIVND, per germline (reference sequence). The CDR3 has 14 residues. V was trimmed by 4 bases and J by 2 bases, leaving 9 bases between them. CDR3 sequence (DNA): TGTGCCAGTAGTACCTCTACGCCTGGAAACACCATATATTTT. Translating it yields CASSTSTPGNTIYF.

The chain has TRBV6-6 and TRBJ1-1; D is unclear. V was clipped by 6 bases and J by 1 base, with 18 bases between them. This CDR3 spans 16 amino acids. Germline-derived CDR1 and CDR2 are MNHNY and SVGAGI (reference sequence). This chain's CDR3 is CASRVTRDRANTEAFF. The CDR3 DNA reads TGTGCCAGCAGAGTTACTCGGGATAGGGCGAACACTGAAGCTTTCTTT.

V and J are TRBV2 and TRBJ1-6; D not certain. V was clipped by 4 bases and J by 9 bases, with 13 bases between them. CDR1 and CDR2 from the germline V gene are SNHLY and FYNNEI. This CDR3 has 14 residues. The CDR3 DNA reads TGTGCCAGCAGTGCTGCAGTACCCTCTTCACCCCTCCACTTT. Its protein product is CASSAAVPSSPLHF.